This section outlines one T cell receptor (beta chain) sequence together with its context. The antigen is unknown. This specimen comes from a study of cytomegalovirus exposure and HLA in healthy donors. Across the whole study: A later analysis reported the same platform for the 90 to 150 validation repertoires and the 650 to 750 first-cohort repertoires. Findings and caveats of the study: Reports indicated that the classifier achieved high specificity and sensitivity in diagnosing cytomegalovirus status. Cytomegalovirus association was listed for 150 to 200 TCR beta chains.

Profiling relied on immunoSEQ multiplex PCR, and the TCRdb table lists in-frame clones only, not all of them. The data hold 100,000 to 150,000 clones, with almost 90% observed a single time. Trimming at V came to 7 bases and at J to 1 base, leaving 3 bases not matched to a gene. The germline V gene encodes CDR1 WNHNN and CDR2 SYGVQD (reference sequence). The CDR3 length is 14 residues. The source is a man aged 25 to 40 in good health and CMV-seronegative. This sequence joins TRBV10-1 and TRBJ2-3; TRBD1 aligns across 9 bases. Sequenced input: PBMCs. CDR3 region: CASIWTGGTDTQYF. CDR3 DNA sequence: TGCGCCAGCATTTGGACAGGGGGCACAGATACGCAGTATTTT.